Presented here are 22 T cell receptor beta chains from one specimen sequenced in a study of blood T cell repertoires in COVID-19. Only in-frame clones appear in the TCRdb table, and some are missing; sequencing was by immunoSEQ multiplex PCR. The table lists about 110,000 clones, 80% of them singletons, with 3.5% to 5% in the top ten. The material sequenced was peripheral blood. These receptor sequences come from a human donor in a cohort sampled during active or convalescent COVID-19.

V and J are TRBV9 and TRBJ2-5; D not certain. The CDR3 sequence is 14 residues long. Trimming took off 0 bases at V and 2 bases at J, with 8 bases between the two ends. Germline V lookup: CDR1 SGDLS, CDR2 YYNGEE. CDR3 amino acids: CASSVAPLQETQYF. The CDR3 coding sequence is TGTGCCAGCAGCGTAGCCCCCCTACAAGAGACCCAGTACTTC.

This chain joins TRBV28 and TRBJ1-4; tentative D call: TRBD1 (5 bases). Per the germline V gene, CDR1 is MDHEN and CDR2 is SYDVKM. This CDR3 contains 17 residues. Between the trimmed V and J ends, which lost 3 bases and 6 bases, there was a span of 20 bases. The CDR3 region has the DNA TGTGCCAGCAGTTTTGGGGCGGGGCGGGAATTTGATGAAAAACTGTTTTTT. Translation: CASSFGAGREFDEKLFF.

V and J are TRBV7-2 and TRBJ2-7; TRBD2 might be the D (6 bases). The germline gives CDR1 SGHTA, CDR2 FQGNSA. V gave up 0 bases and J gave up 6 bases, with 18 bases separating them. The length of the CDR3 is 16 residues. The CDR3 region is CASSLAGGISSFEQYF. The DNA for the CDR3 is TGTGCCAGCAGCTTAGCGGGCGGGATCTCTAGTTTCGAGCAGTACTTC.

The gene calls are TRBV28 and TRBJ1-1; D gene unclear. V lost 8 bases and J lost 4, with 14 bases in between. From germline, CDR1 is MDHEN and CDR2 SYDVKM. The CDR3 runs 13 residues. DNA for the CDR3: TGTGCCAGCGGAGTTTATTGGCGCACTGAAGCTTTCTTT. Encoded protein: CASGVYWRTEAFF.

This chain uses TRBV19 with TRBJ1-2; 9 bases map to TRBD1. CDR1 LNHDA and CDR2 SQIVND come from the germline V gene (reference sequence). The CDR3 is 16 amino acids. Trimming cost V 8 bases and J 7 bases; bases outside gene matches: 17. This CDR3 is CASSPNPKTGGGGYTF. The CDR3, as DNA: TGTGCCAGTTCTCCCAATCCCAAAACAGGGGGCGGTGGCTACACCTTC.

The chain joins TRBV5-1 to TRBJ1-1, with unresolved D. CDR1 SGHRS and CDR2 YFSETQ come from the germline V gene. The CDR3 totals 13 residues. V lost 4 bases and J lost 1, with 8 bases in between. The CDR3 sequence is CASSPAGNTEAFF. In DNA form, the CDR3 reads TGCGCCAGCAGCCCCGCGGGGAACACTGAAGCTTTCTTT.

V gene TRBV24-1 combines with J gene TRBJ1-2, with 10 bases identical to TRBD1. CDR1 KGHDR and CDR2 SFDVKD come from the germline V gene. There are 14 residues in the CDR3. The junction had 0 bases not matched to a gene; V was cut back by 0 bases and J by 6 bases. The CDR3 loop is CATSDLDRGHGYTF. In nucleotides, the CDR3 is TGTGCCACCAGTGATTTGGACAGGGGGCATGGCTACACCTTC.

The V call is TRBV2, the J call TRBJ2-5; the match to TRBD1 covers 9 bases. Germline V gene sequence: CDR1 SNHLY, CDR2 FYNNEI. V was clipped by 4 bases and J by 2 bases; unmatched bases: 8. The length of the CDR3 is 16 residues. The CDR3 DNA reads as TGTGCCAGCAGTGTAGGACAGGGGCCCTTTCAAGAGACCCAGTACTTC. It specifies CASSVGQGPFQETQYF.

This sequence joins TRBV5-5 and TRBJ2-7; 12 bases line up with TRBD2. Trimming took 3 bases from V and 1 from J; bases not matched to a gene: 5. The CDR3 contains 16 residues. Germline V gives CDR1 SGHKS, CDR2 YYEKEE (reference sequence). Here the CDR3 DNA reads TGTGCCAGCAGCTACCCCGGGACTAGCGGGTCCTACGAGCAGTACTTC. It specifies CASSYPGTSGSYEQYF.

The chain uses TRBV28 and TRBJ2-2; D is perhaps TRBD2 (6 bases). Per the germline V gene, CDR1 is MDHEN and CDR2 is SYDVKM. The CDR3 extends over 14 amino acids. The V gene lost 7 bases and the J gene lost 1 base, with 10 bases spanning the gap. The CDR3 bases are TGTGCCAGCACCGTGGGGGGGAACACCGGGGAGCTGTTTTTT. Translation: CASTVGGNTGELFF.

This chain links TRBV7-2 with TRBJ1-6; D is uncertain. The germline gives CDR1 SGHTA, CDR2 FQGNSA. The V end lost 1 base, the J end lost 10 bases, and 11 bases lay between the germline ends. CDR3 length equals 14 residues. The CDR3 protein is CASSLDSARSPLHF. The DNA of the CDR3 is TGTGCCAGCAGCTTAGATAGTGCCAGGTCACCCCTCCACTTT. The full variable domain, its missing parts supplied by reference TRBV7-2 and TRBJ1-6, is GAGVSQSPSNKVTEKGKDVELRCDPISGHTALYWYRQSLGQGLEFLIYFQGNSAPDKSGLPSDRFSAERTGGSVSTLTIQRTQQEDSAVYLCASSLDSARSPLHFGNGTRLTVT.

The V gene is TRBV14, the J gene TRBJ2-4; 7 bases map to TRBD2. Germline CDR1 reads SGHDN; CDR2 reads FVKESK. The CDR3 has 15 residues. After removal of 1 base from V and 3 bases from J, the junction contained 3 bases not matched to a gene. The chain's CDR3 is CASSQVVAGKNIQYF. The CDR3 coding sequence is TGTGCCAGCAGCCAAGTCGTAGCGGGCAAAAACATTCAGTACTTC.

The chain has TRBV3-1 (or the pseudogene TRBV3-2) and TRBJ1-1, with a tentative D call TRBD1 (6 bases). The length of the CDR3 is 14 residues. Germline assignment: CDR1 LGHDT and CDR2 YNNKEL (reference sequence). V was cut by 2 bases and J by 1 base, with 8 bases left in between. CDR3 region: CASSQTGQNTEAFF. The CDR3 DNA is TGTGCCAGCAGCCAAACAGGGCAGAACACTGAAGCTTTCTTT.

CDR3 region: CASSLGGPHSGGQYF. CDR3 in DNA: TGTGCCAGCAGCTTGGGCGGGCCCCATAGCGGGGGGCAGTATTTT. This sequence joins TRBV5-6 and TRBJ2-3; 9 bases are shared with TRBD2. V shed 0 bases, J shed 11 bases, and the junction held 10 bases outside the gene matches. The length of the CDR3 is 15 residues. The germline V gene has CDR1 SGHDT and CDR2 YYEEEE.

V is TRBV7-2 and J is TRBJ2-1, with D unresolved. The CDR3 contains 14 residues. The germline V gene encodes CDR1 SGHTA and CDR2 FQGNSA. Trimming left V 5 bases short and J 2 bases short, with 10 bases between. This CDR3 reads CASSPERTYNEQFF. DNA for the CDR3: TGTGCCAGCAGCCCCGAGAGGACCTACAATGAGCAGTTCTTC.

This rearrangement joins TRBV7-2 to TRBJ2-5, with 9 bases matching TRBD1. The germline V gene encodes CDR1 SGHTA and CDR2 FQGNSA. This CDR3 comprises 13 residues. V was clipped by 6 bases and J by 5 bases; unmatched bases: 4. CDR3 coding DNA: TGTGCCAGCAGTCGCGGACAGGGGGAGACCCAGTACTTC. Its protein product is CASSRGQGETQYF. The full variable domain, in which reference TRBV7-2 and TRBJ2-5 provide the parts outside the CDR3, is GAGVSQSPSNKVTEKGKDVELRCDPISGHTALYWYRQSLGQGLEFLIYFQGNSAPDKSGLPSDRFSAERTGGSVSTLTIQRTQQEDSAVYLCASSRGQGETQYFGPGTRLLVL.

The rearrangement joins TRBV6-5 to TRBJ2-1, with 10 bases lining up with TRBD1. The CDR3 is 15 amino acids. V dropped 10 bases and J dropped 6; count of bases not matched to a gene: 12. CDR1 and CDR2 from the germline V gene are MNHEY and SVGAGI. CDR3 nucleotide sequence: TGTGCCACTCGAACGGGACAGGGGAATCGCAATGAGCAGTTCTTC. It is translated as CATRTGQGNRNEQFF.

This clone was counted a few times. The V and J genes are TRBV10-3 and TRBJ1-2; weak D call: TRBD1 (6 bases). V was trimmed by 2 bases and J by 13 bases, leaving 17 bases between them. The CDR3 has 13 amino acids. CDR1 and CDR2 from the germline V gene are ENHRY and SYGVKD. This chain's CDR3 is CAISELGAGVLTF. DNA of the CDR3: TGTGCCATCAGTGAGCTCGGTGCAGGGGTTCTCACCTTC.

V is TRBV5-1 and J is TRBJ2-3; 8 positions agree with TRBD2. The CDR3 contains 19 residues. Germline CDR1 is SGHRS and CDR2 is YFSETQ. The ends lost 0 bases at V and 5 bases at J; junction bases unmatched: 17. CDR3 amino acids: CASSLAVSSGPRAEDTQYF. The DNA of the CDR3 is TGCGCCAGCAGCTTGGCCGTCTCTAGCGGGCCTCGAGCGGAAGATACGCAGTATTTT.

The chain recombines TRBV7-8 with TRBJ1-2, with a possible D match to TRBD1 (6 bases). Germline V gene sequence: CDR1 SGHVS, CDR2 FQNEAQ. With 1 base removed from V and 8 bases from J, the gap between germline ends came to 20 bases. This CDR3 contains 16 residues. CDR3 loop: CASSLGTTPTGRGYTF. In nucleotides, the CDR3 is TGTGCCAGCAGCTTAGGAACCACTCCGACAGGAAGGGGCTACACCTTC.

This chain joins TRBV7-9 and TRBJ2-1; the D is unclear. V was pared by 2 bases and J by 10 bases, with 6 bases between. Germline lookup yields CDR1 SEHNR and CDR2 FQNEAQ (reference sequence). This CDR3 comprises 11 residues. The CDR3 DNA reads TGTGCCAGCAGCTTATCTACGGAGCAGTTCTTC. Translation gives CASSLSTEQFF.

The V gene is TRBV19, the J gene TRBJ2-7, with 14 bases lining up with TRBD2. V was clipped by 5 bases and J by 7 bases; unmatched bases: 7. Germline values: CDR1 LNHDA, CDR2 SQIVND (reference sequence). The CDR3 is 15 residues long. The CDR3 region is CASSLTSGGAREQYF. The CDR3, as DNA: TGTGCCAGTAGTCTGACTAGCGGGGGGGCGAGGGAGCAGTACTTC.